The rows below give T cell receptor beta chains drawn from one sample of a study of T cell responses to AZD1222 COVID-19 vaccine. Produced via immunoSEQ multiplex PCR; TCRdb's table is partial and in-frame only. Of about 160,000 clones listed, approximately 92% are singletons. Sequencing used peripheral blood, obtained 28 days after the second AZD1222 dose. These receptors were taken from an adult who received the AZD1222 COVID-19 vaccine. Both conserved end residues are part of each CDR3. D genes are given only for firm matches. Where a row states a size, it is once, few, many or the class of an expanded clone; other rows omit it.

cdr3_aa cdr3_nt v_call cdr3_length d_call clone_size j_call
CASSPSEGSIAGELFF TGTGCCAGCTCACCCTCCGAAGGATCCATAGCCGGGGAGCTGTTTTTT TRBV18 16 NA NA TRBJ2-2
CASSEDRGSGELFF TGTGCCAGCAGTGAGGACAGGGGATCCGGGGAGCTGTTTTTT TRBV2 14 TRBD1 NA TRBJ2-2
CASSYGGEGEQFF TGTGCCAGCAGTTACGGTGGGGAAGGGGAGCAGTTCTTC TRBV6-5 13 NA NA TRBJ2-1
CASRRGEETQYF TGTGCCAGCAGAAGGGGGGAAGAGACCCAGTACTTC TRBV12-3/TRBV12-4 12 NA NA TRBJ2-5
CASSPGHNSPLHF TGTGCCAGCAGCCCGGGACATAATTCACCCCTCCACTTT TRBV7-3 13 NA NA TRBJ1-6
CASGHPPTPSSNQPQHF TGTGCCAGTGGACACCCGCCCACTCCTTCTAGCAATCAGCCCCAGCATTTT TRBV19 17 NA NA TRBJ1-5
CASSPRQGPSYEQYF TGTGCCAGCTCACCACGACAGGGACCCTCCTACGAGCAGTACTTC TRBV18 15 TRBD1 NA TRBJ2-7
CASSRERVGNQPQHF TGTGCCAGCAGCCGAGAGAGAGTAGGCAATCAGCCCCAGCATTTT TRBV7-8 15 NA NA TRBJ1-5
CASSFWRVSGNTIYF TGTGCCAGCAGTTTTTGGCGAGTCTCTGGAAACACCATATATTTT TRBV28 15 NA NA TRBJ1-3
CASSQERMDRIYEQYF TGTGCCAGCAGCCAAGAAAGGATGGACAGAATCTACGAGCAGTACTTC TRBV3-1/TRBV3-2 16 NA once TRBJ2-7
CASKGQGNTGELFF TGCGCCAGCAAGGGACAGGGGAACACCGGGGAGCTGTTTTTT TRBV5-1 14 TRBD1 NA TRBJ2-2
CASSASGTGELFF TGTGCCAGTAGTGCGTCAGGGACCGGGGAGCTGTTTTTT TRBV19 13 NA NA TRBJ2-2
CASSLVHLTYTDTQYF TGTGCCAGCAGCTTGGTTCATCTGACCTACACAGATACGCAGTATTTT TRBV5-4 16 NA NA TRBJ2-3
CASSFSPGNTEAFF TGCGCCAGCAGCTTCAGCCCCGGGAACACTGAAGCTTTCTTT TRBV5-1 14 NA NA TRBJ1-1
CASSSQDRALHF TGTGCCAGTAGTAGCCAGGATCGAGCCCTCCACTTT TRBV19 12 NA once TRBJ1-6
CASSGQGITYEQYF TGTGCCAGCAGTGGGCAGGGGATCACCTACGAGCAGTACTTC TRBV3-1/TRBV3-2 14 NA once TRBJ2-7
CASSLPGDKAYEQYF TGCGCCAGCAGCTTGCCCGGTGACAAGGCCTACGAGCAGTACTTC TRBV5-1 15 NA NA TRBJ2-7
CASSQDLGQGTEAFF TGCGCCAGCAGCCAAGATCTGGGTCAGGGGACTGAAGCTTTCTTT TRBV4-3 15 NA NA TRBJ1-1
CASGLNTGNGYTF TGTGCTAGTGGTTTGAATACAGGGAATGGCTACACCTTC TRBV12-5 13 NA NA TRBJ1-2
CASSLAGGTIIYGNEQFF TGTGCCAGCAGCTTGGCCGGCGGGACTATCATCTATGGCAATGAGCAGTTCTTC TRBV5-6 18 TRBD2 once TRBJ2-1
CSGGGTHGYTF TGCAGCGGAGGGGGGACACATGGCTACACCTTC TRBV29-1 11 NA NA TRBJ1-2
CASSHRRESDEQFF TGTGCTAGCAGCCACAGGCGGGAGTCAGATGAGCAGTTCTTC TRBV7-7 14 TRBD2 NA TRBJ2-1
CASSLGGSLINEQFF TGTGCCAGCAGCTTGGGCGGGAGTCTTATAAATGAGCAGTTCTTC TRBV6-2/TRBV6-3 15 TRBD2 NA TRBJ2-1
CASSERLGVHQPQHF TGTGCCAGCAGTGAAAGGCTGGGGGTCCATCAGCCCCAGCATTTT TRBV6-1 15 NA NA TRBJ1-5
CASSKTGGNNQPQHF TGTGCCAGTAGTAAGACAGGGGGGAACAATCAGCCCCAGCATTTT TRBV19 15 TRBD1 NA TRBJ1-5
CSAFLAGSQFF TGCAGTGCCTTTCTAGCGGGGTCTCAGTTCTTC TRBV20-1 11 TRBD2 NA TRBJ2-1
CASSLGGRSSNQPQHF TGTGCCAGCAGCTTGGGGGGACGCTCTAGCAATCAGCCCCAGCATTTT TRBV5-5 16 NA NA TRBJ1-5
CASSRAGGHTDTQYF TGTGCCAGCAGCCGAGCGGGAGGACACACAGATACGCAGTATTTT TRBV13 15 TRBD2 NA TRBJ2-3
CASSFQEFYGYTF TGTGCCAGCAGTTTCCAGGAATTCTATGGCTACACCTTC TRBV6-2/TRBV6-3 13 NA NA TRBJ1-2
CASSLGRQGPGTDTQYF TGTGCCAGCAGCTTGGGTCGACAGGGCCCTGGCACAGATACGCAGTATTTT TRBV5-6 17 TRBD1 NA TRBJ2-3
CSVEVSSATNEKLFF TGCAGCGTTGAAGTAAGCAGTGCAACTAATGAAAAACTGTTTTTT TRBV29-1 15 NA NA TRBJ1-4
CASSFGQTYEQYF TGTGCCAGCAGTTTTGGCCAGACCTACGAGCAGTACTTC TRBV28 13 NA once TRBJ2-7
CASSIRGQTRNQPQHF TGTGCCAGTAGTATAAGGGGACAGACCCGCAATCAGCCCCAGCATTTT TRBV19 16 TRBD1 NA TRBJ1-5
CSEGDGYTF TGCAGCGAAGGGGATGGCTACACCTTC TRBV29-1 9 NA few TRBJ1-2
CASSPGGGNTEAFF TGTGCCAGCAGCCCCGGGGGAGGAAACACTGAAGCTTTCTTT TRBV9 14 NA NA TRBJ1-1
CASTQNRGDTIYF TGTGCCAGCACTCAAAACCGTGGGGACACCATATATTTT TRBV7-2 13 NA few TRBJ1-3
CASRNPGPIFSYEQYF TGTGCCAGCAGAAATCCCGGACCAATTTTCTCCTACGAGCAGTACTTC TRBV28 16 NA NA TRBJ2-7
CASSDPEINQPQHF TGTGCCAGCAGTGATCCGGAAATCAATCAGCCCCAGCATTTT TRBV6-1 14 NA NA TRBJ1-5
CASRQDPGLALSEQFF TGTGCCAGCAGACAAGACCCGGGACTAGCGCTAAGTGAGCAGTTCTTC TRBV3-1/TRBV3-2 16 TRBD2 NA TRBJ2-1
CASSEFQAGGADTQYF TGTGCCAGCAGTGAATTTCAAGCGGGAGGGGCAGATACGCAGTATTTT TRBV2 16 TRBD2 NA TRBJ2-3
CASSLVGVTENTEAFF TGTGCCAGCAGCTTGGTCGGGGTGACAGAGAACACTGAAGCTTTCTTT TRBV5-6 16 NA NA TRBJ1-1
CSVEGTGPNAHYEQYF TGCAGCGTTGAAGGAACAGGGCCCAATGCGCACTACGAGCAGTACTTC TRBV29-1 16 NA NA TRBJ2-7
CATSREGDRTDEQYF TGTGCCACCAGCAGAGAGGGTGACAGAACAGACGAGCAGTACTTC TRBV15 15 NA NA TRBJ2-7
CASSKEQGRYGYTF TGTGCCAGCAGCAAAGAGCAGGGGAGGTATGGCTACACCTTC TRBV21-1 14 NA NA TRBJ1-2
CASNLGVNTGAFF TGTGCCAGCAATTTGGGCGTGAACACTGGAGCTTTCTTT TRBV11-2 13 NA NA TRBJ1-1
CASSLSTGLGSIYDNEQFF TGTGCCAGCAGTCTCAGTACAGGGCTTGGATCGATTTACGACAATGAGCAGTTCTTC TRBV28 19 NA NA TRBJ2-1
CASSSLLGDSVYEQFF TGTGCCAGCAGCTCACTCCTTGGGGACAGCGTGTATGAGCAGTTCTTC TRBV11-2 16 TRBD1 NA TRBJ2-1
CAFHWDSANSPLHF TGTGCCTTTCACTGGGACAGTGCCAATTCACCCCTCCACTTT TRBV30 14 TRBD1 NA TRBJ1-6
CASSLVQEHGYTF TGTGCCAGCAGCTTAGTCCAGGAACATGGCTACACCTTC TRBV7-9 13 NA few TRBJ1-2
CASSISGSATYEQYF TGTGCCAGCAGTATTAGCGGGAGTGCCACCTACGAGCAGTACTTC TRBV9 15 TRBD2 NA TRBJ2-7
CASSIFLNRGGKGTEAFF TGTGCCAGTAGTATCTTCCTAAACAGGGGTGGTAAGGGCACTGAAGCTTTCTTT TRBV19 18 TRBD1 NA TRBJ1-1
CASSEMGTGFGGTEAFF TGTGCCAGCAGTGAAATGGGGACAGGGTTCGGTGGGACTGAAGCTTTCTTT TRBV2 17 TRBD1 NA TRBJ1-1